The 32 T cell receptor beta chains below all came from one sample that was sequenced in a study of blood T cells in healthy people across ages. Then a second PCR, running about 6 to 12 cycles, was carried out with a sample-barcoded 5' primer and a J-beta primer mix. TCRdb redid the calling of the 5' RACE reads with MiXCR, one entry per CDR3 protein. The top ten clones hold 0.65% to 0.95% of a sample with more than 1,000,000 distinct CDR3 sequences, about 25% of them seen once. These data are also associated with another study on T cells of mothers and their children.

The specimen was blood. These receptors were collected from a girl aged 2 to 9 in good health.

The genes are TRBV2 and TRBJ2-3, with D unclear. CDR1 and CDR2 from the germline V gene are SNHLY and FYNNEI. The V end lost 10 bases, the J end lost 2 bases, and 13 bases lay between the germline ends. The CDR3 contains 13 residues. CDR3 DNA sequence: TGTGCCACCGCGGACGAAAACACAGATACGCAGTATTTT. Translation: CATADENTDTQYF.

The chain recombines TRBV7-9 with TRBJ1-1; D unresolved. Between the trimmed V and J ends, which lost 8 bases and 4 bases, there was a span of 14 bases. CDR3 length equals 13 residues. CDR1 and CDR2 (germline): SEHNR, FQNEAQ (reference sequence). CDR3 loop: CASPQSSSTEAFF. CDR3 bases: TGTGCCAGCCCCCAGAGCTCGTCCACTGAAGCTTTCTTT.

This sequence joins TRBV12-3 or TRBV12-4 and TRBJ1-2; D perhaps matches TRBD1 (5 bases). Trimming stripped 5 bases from V and 6 bases from J, with 13 bases between. The CDR3 covers 13 residues. CDR3 DNA sequence: TGTGCCAGCAGTACTGGGACGGCGAATGGCTACACCTTC. Protein: CASSTGTANGYTF.

The chain carries TRBV28 and TRBJ2-5; 7 bases are shared with TRBD1. The J call may be mistaken, given a closer DNA end match to TRBJ2-7. This CDR3 contains 13 residues. Germline lookup yields CDR1 MDHEN and CDR2 SYDVKM. The CDR3 nucleotides read TGTGCCAGCCGGGACAGATTTTCCTACGAGCAGTACTTC. This translates into CASRDRFSYEQYF.

Only a few counts were recorded for this clonotype. The chain has TRBV7-6 and TRBJ1-1; D uncertain. Germline V gene lookup returns CDR1 SGHVS and CDR2 FNYEAQ. V was trimmed by 3 bases and J by 0 bases, leaving 11 bases between them. The CDR3 is made up of 15 amino acids. In DNA, the CDR3 is TGTGCCAGCAGCTTGGCGGACGGTCTGAACACTGAAGCTTTCTTT. Protein: CASSLADGLNTEAFF.

The rearrangement links TRBV20-1 to TRBJ2-5; 7 nucleotides align to TRBD2. The DNA end is more similar to TRBJ2-7, so the J call may be wrong. Per the germline V gene, CDR1 is DFQATT and CDR2 is SNEGSKA (reference sequence). This CDR3 has 14 residues. The CDR3 DNA sequence: TGCAGTGCTAGCCGTGCGGGAGATTACTACGAGCAGTACTTC. This encodes CSASRAGDYYEQYF.

The table lists this clonotype with a few counts. This chain links TRBV7-9 with TRBJ2-7, with 13 bases lining up with TRBD2. Germline CDR1 and CDR2: SEHNR and FQNEAQ (reference sequence). V was clipped by 4 bases and J by 4 bases; unmatched bases: 10. This CDR3 is built from 17 residues. The CDR3 bases are TGTGCCAGCAGCTCAACTAGCGGGAGGGCCCCGTTTTACGAGCAGTACTTC. Translation gives CASSSTSGRAPFYEQYF.

Only a few counts were recorded for this clonotype. The rearrangement joins TRBV2 to TRBJ2-2, with no clear D. V lost 3 bases and J lost 9, with 11 bases in between. This CDR3 has 13 residues. Germline V lookup: CDR1 SNHLY, CDR2 FYNNEI. The chain's CDR3 is CASSEVFVRELFF. CDR3 nucleotides: TGTGCCAGCAGTGAGGTCTTCGTCAGGGAGCTGTTTTTT.

This clonotype was seen a few times. The chain uses TRBV29-1 and TRBJ2-1, with 7 positions matching TRBD2. The V segment lost 6 bases and the J segment 0 bases; nucleotides outside the gene matches: 5. The CDR3 spans 14 residues. The germline gives CDR1 SQVTM, CDR2 ANQGSEA. The CDR3 region has the DNA TGCAGCGTGGGGCTAGCGGACTCCTACAATGAGCAGTTCTTC. Its translation: CSVGLADSYNEQFF.

This clonotype showed up just a few times. The genes are TRBV7-8 and TRBJ1-1; D perhaps matches TRBD1 (6 bases). The length of the CDR3 is 17 residues. Trimming removed 1 base at V and 5 bases at J, with 20 bases between. CDR1 is SGHVS, CDR2 FQNEAQ, per germline. CDR3 nucleotide sequence: TGTGCCAGCAGCTTAGGATTCGGGCAGGGGATAAGAACTGAAGCTTTCTTT. Translation: CASSLGFGQGIRTEAFF.

This clonotype has a handful of counts. This rearrangement joins TRBV20-1 to TRBJ1-4; 7 nucleotides match TRBD1. From germline, CDR1 is DFQATT and CDR2 SNEGSKA (reference sequence). CDR3 length equals 11 residues. The CDR3 DNA follows: TGCGCCGGGACAGTAAATGAAAAACTGTTTTTT. Translating it yields CAGTVNEKLFF.

This clonotype was observed many times. The V and J genes are TRBV28 and TRBJ2-5; no reliable D call. This CDR3 region has 10 residues. V lost 7 bases and J 5 bases, leaving 5 bases between the germline ends. From germline, CDR1 is MDHEN and CDR2 SYDVKM. The CDR3 nucleotides are TGTGCCAGCATGTGGGAGACCCAGTACTTC. It is translated as CASMWETQYF. Combining the CDR3 with reference TRBV28 and TRBJ2-5 gives the whole variable domain DVKVTQSSRYLVKRTGEKVFLECVQDMDHENMFWYRQDPGLGLRLIYFSYDVKMKEKGDIPEGYSVSREKKERFSLILESASTNQTSMYLCASMWETQYFGPGTRLLVL.

The chain employs TRBV19 and TRBJ2-1, with D hard to call. V dropped 3 bases and J dropped 7 bases, with 22 bases sitting between them. Per the germline V gene, CDR1 is LNHDA and CDR2 is SQIVND (reference sequence). The CDR3 runs to 17 residues. The CDR3 protein is CASSIFSYTLSRNEQFF. The CDR3, as DNA: TGTGCCAGTAGTATCTTTAGTTATACGCTTTCGCGGAATGAGCAGTTCTTC.

The CDR3 DNA reads as TGTGCCACCAGCGGCAGGGGATGGGAGACCCAGTACTTC. Translated, it gives CATSGRGWETQYF. This rearrangement joins TRBV15 to TRBJ2-5; possibly TRBD1 for D (6 bases). CDR1 and CDR2 from the germline V gene are LNHNV and YYDKDF (reference sequence). There are 13 residues in the CDR3. V shed 5 bases and J shed 5 bases, with 12 bases lying between them.

The rearrangement links TRBV29-1 to TRBJ2-7; D gene uncertain. CDR1 and CDR2 (germline): SQVTM, ANQGSEA. The V end lost 3 bases, the J end lost 9 bases, and 3 bases lay between the germline ends. CDR3 length equals 8 residues. The DNA for the CDR3 is TGCAGCGTTGAGGGGCAGTACTTC. Residues: CSVEGQYF.

This clonotype was picked up a small number of times. The chain is built from TRBV6-1 and TRBJ2-7; 12 bases are a match to TRBD1. Germline lookup yields CDR1 MNHNS and CDR2 SASEGT. After removal of 3 bases from V and 2 bases from J, the junction contained 8 bases not matched to a gene. CDR3 size: 17 residues. CDR3 DNA sequence: TGTGCCAGCAGTGAGGGACAGGGGGCCAACCTTCCCTACGAGCAGTACTTC. This gives the protein CASSEGQGANLPYEQYF.

This chain joins TRBV25-1 and TRBJ2-3; unclear D gene. Germline CDR1 reads MGHDK; CDR2 reads SYGVNS. V lost 3 bases to trimming and J lost 2 bases, with 18 bases between them. This CDR3 has 17 residues. The CDR3 spells CASSDPSFLWYTDTQYF. The CDR3 DNA reads TGTGCCAGCAGTGATCCCTCGTTCCTGTGGTACACAGATACGCAGTATTTT.

This clonotype was observed once. A much larger clone sits a single nucleotide away, making a read error possible. The V call is TRBV7-8, the J call TRBJ2-3; D not resolved. From germline, CDR1 is SGHVS and CDR2 FQNEAQ. This CDR3 is built from 12 residues. The CDR3 region is CVSSQSTDTQYF. The CDR3, as DNA: TGTGTCAGCAGCCAGAGCACAGATACGCAGTATTTT. Looking up the rest from reference TRBV7-8 and TRBJ2-3 gives the full variable domain: GAGVSQSPRYKVAKRGQDVALRCDPISGHVSLFWYQQALGQGPEFLTYFQNEAQLDKSGLPSDRFFAERPEGSVSTLKIQRTQQEDSAVYLCVSSQSTDTQYFGPGTRLTVL.

This clonotype was counted many times. The chain couples TRBV12-3 or TRBV12-4 to TRBJ2-5; D tentatively fits TRBD1 or TRBD2 (5 bases each). Trimming cost V 6 bases and J 5 bases, with 16 bases left between them. The CDR3 sequence is 14 residues long. In DNA form, the CDR3 reads TGTGCCAGCAGCTTAAGAGGGGCTGGGGAGACCCAGTACTTC. Translated: CASSLRGAGETQYF.

The rearrangement uses TRBV7-8 and TRBJ2-5; the D is unclear. The J call may be incorrect, as the DNA end agrees better with TRBJ2-1. Germline V CDR1 and CDR2: SGHVS, FQNEAQ. This CDR3 has 12 amino acids. In DNA form, the CDR3 reads TGTGCCAGCAGCTTAAGTTTCCATGAGCAGTTCTTC. This encodes CASSLSFHEQFF.

This clonotype turned up a few times. V and J are TRBV7-2 and TRBJ2-3; no firm D call. Trimming removed 5 bases from V and 7 bases from J, with 10 bases in between. This CDR3 spans 12 amino acids. Per the germline V gene, CDR1 is SGHTA and CDR2 is FQGNSA. CDR3 sequence: CASSRASYTQYF. The CDR3 region has the DNA TGTGCCAGCAGCCGAGCGAGCTATACGCAGTATTTT.

The chain uses TRBV12-3 or TRBV12-4 and TRBJ1-3, with D possibly being TRBD1 (5 bases). The length of the CDR3 is 19 residues. Trimming stripped 5 bases from V and 2 bases from J, with 25 bases between. This CDR3 reads CASSLLPSDSFYPGNTIYF. The CDR3, as DNA: TGTGCCAGCAGTCTCCTGCCATCTGACAGTTTCTACCCTGGAAACACCATATATTTT.

The chain joins TRBV7-2 to TRBJ2-5; the D call may be TRBD1 or TRBD2 (6 bases each). TRBJ2-1 explains the end of the DNA better; the J call may be wrong. The CDR3 is 15 residues long. Germline CDR1 SGHTA, CDR2 FQGNSA. This CDR3 is CASSLVPGANNEQFF. The CDR3 DNA sequence: TGTGCCAGCAGCTTAGTTCCGGGGGCAAACAATGAGCAGTTCTTC.

This clonotype has more than one count but fewer than ten. J is TRBJ2-5 and V is TRBV30; D unclear. The J call is in doubt because the DNA end fits TRBJ2-1 better. CDR1 is GTSNPN and CDR2 is SVGIG in the germline V gene (reference sequence). This CDR3 spans 15 amino acids. The CDR3 here is CAWDPDFYNNNEQFF. The CDR3 bases are TGTGCCTGGGATCCAGACTTCTACAACAACAATGAGCAGTTCTTC.

This chain connects TRBV20-1 to TRBJ2-5; 9 bases line up with TRBD2. From germline, CDR1 is DFQATT and CDR2 SNEGSKA (reference sequence). The trim removed 2 bases at V and 4 bases at J, leaving 8 bases unmatched. CDR3 length: 15 amino acids. The CDR3 spells CSARSASGMGETQYF. The CDR3 bases are TGCAGTGCTAGATCGGCTAGCGGGATGGGAGAGACCCAGTACTTC.

Many counts were recorded for this clonotype. The chain couples TRBV5-4 to TRBJ1-4; D not certain. V lost 5 bases to trimming and J lost 5 bases, with 10 bases between them. The CDR3 totals 13 residues. Germline V gene sequence: CDR1 SGHNT, CDR2 YYREEE (reference sequence). The CDR3 DNA reads TGTGCCAGCAGTAGGGTAGGGAATGAAAAACTGTTTTTT. Translation gives CASSRVGNEKLFF.

This clonotype was seen only a few times. The chain employs TRBV19 and TRBJ2-1, with 10 bases aligning to TRBD2. The J segment lost 3 bases and the V segment lost 4 bases, leaving 3 bases of the junction unmatched. Germline loops: CDR1 LNHDA, CDR2 SQIVND (reference sequence). CDR3 length: 15 amino acids. CDR3 nucleotides: TGTGCCAGTAGTACAATAGCGGGAGGCTACAATGAGCAGTTCTTC. It translates to CASSTIAGGYNEQFF. Filled out from reference TRBV19 and TRBJ2-1, the complete variable domain reads DGGITQSPKYLFRKEGQNVTLSCEQNLNHDAMYWYRQDPGQGLRLIYYSQIVNDFQKGDIAEGYSVSREKKESFPLTVTSAQKNPTAFYLCASSTIAGGYNEQFFGPGTRLTVL.

This clonotype has just a few counts. The chain employs TRBV29-1 and TRBJ2-5; TRBD2 might be the D (6 bases). This CDR3 region has 14 residues. V lost 6 bases to trimming and J lost 2 bases, with 16 bases between them. The V gene's germline CDR1 is SQVTM and CDR2 ANQGSEA. CDR3 coding DNA: TGCAGCGTAGAGTTAGCGGCAGAGCAAGAGACCCAGTACTTC. It is translated as CSVELAAEQETQYF.

This chain connects TRBV29-1 to TRBJ2-7, with TRBD2 matching 7 bases. V lost 3 bases and J lost 7; bases outside the gene matches: 6. The CDR3 is 12 amino acids. From germline, CDR1 is SQVTM and CDR2 ANQGSEA. CDR3 sequence (DNA): TGCAGCGTTGATGAGGGAGGGCGGGAGCAGTACTTC. The encoded protein is CSVDEGGREQYF.

V is TRBV5-1 and J is TRBJ2-7; 11 bases agree with TRBD2. The CDR3 has 16 amino acids. CDR1 is SGHRS and CDR2 is YFSETQ in the germline V gene. With 0 bases clipped from V and 7 bases from J, the junction kept 9 bases outside the gene matches. CDR3 nucleotide sequence: TGCGCCAGCAGCTTGGCGGTAGCGGGAGGGCCTCGGGAGCAGTACTTC. Its protein is CASSLAVAGGPREQYF.

This clonotype was counted a few times. The gene calls are TRBV4-1 and TRBJ2-3; 9 bases line up with TRBD1. CDR3 length: 17 amino acids. The V gene's germline CDR1 is MGHRA and CDR2 YSYEKL. Trimming removed 3 bases from V and 2 bases from J; junction bases left unmatched: 9. CDR3 protein: CASSQSHGTGLTDTQYF. CDR3 nucleotide sequence: TGCGCCAGCAGCCAGTCACACGGGACAGGGCTCACAGATACGCAGTATTTT.

V and J are TRBV5-4 and TRBJ2-5, with D unclear. Germline V CDR1 and CDR2: SGHNT, YYREEE (reference sequence). The CDR3 is made up of 8 amino acids. V was pared by 10 bases and J by 5 bases, with 3 bases between. This chain's CDR3 is CAWETQYF. CDR3 DNA: TGTGCCTGGGAGACCCAGTACTTC.